These 23 T cell receptor beta chains share one sample of origin, sequenced in a study of shared clonotypes between healthy human individuals. Here immunoSEQ multiplex PCR was the method, and the copy in TCRdb shows in-frame clones only, minus some. The data hold fewer than 600,000 clones, with 79% observed a single time. The sample taken for sequencing was PBMCs. The source is a woman aged 40 to 50 in good health. Some clones in this sample may be carry-over from other donors' samples.

The V and J genes are TRBV7-8 and TRBJ2-7, with D hard to call. The CDR3 extends over 17 amino acids. Germline assignment: CDR1 SGHVS and CDR2 FQNEAQ. V was clipped by 0 bases and J by 4 bases, with 19 bases between them. Written as DNA, the CDR3 is TGTGCCAGCAGCTTAGCGAGTGGAGCTACCGGATCATACGAGCAGTACTTC. Protein: CASSLASGATGSYEQYF.

Turning to this clone: The same CDR3 is also encoded by other DNA sequences in this sample. This sequence joins TRBV6-6 and TRBJ1-1; D ambiguous. The CDR3 loop spans 13 amino acids. Germline V gene sequence: CDR1 MNHNY, CDR2 SVGAGI (reference sequence). Trimming removed 5 bases from V and 1 base from J, with 8 bases in between. CDR3 loop: CASSPGENTEAFF. The CDR3, as DNA: TGTGCCAGCAGTCCGGGCGAGAACACTGAAGCTTTCTTT.

The chain employs TRBV27 and TRBJ2-5, with D maybe TRBD1 (5 bases). The CDR3 is made up of 15 amino acids. In germline, CDR1 is MNHEY, CDR2 SMNVEV (reference sequence). The V and J ends lost 2 bases and 2 bases respectively, with 12 bases between them. The CDR3 loop is CASSLDGAQQETQYF. CDR3 DNA sequence: TGTGCCAGCAGTTTAGATGGGGCCCAACAAGAGACCCAGTACTTC.

As for this clone: The same CDR3 can be traced to other DNA sequences in this sample. The chain employs TRBV27 and TRBJ2-7; perhaps TRBD1 as D (5 bases). The germline V gene encodes CDR1 MNHEY and CDR2 SMNVEV (reference sequence). This CDR3 has 14 amino acids. V was pared by 3 bases and J by 1 base, with 10 bases between. CDR3 DNA: TGTGCCAGCAGTTTTGGGCAGGGATCCTACGAGCAGTACTTC. Protein sequence: CASSFGQGSYEQYF.

The chain is built from TRBV5-1 and TRBJ1-2; D unclear. The germline V and J ends were trimmed by 0 bases and 5 bases, with 11 bases remaining between them. CDR3 size: 14 residues. CDR1 is SGHRS, CDR2 YFSETQ, per germline. The CDR3 DNA reads as TGCGCCAGCAGCTTGGTAAGCCTTAGATATGGCTACACCTTC. Amino acid sequence: CASSLVSLRYGYTF.

CDR3 sequence reads: CASSPSYTGDIQYF. DNA of the CDR3: TGCGCCAGCAGCCCCAGCTACACGGGGGACATTCAGTACTTC. V is TRBV5-1 and J is TRBJ2-4; TRBD2 might be the D (6 bases). The CDR3 is made up of 14 amino acids. Trimming cost V 4 bases and J 8 bases, with 16 bases left between them. Germline assignment: CDR1 SGHRS and CDR2 YFSETQ.

The chain has TRBV5-1 and TRBJ2-1; TRBD2 matches at 9 bases. The CDR3 covers 19 residues. Germline trimming cut 4 bases from V and 3 bases from J; bases unmatched to any gene: 17. Looked up from germline, CDR1 is SGHRS and CDR2 is YFSETQ. The CDR3 region has the DNA TGCGCCAGCAGCCTCTTCGTGCTGTCGACTAGCGGAAACTACAATGAGCAGTTCTTC. This sequence encodes CASSLFVLSTSGNYNEQFF.

J is TRBJ2-1 and V is TRBV28, with TRBD2 matching over 12 bases. The CDR3 is made up of 15 amino acids. Unmatched junction bases numbered 4, after V lost 5 bases and J lost 5 bases. Germline values: CDR1 MDHEN, CDR2 SYDVKM. CDR3: CASSAPSGRDNEQFF. The CDR3 DNA sequence: TGTGCCAGCAGTGCCCCTAGCGGGAGGGACAATGAGCAGTTCTTC.

This rearrangement joins TRBV6-5 to TRBJ1-5; D gene ambiguous. V was trimmed by 2 bases and J by 3 bases, leaving 5 bases between them. The germline V gene encodes CDR1 MNHEY and CDR2 SVGAGI. This CDR3 is 13 amino acids long. The CDR3 sequence is CASSYQHNQPQHF. DNA for the CDR3: TGTGCCAGCAGTTACCAGCACAATCAGCCCCAGCATTTT.

Concerning this clone: Possible read error: a much larger clone is one base away. The chain carries TRBV28 and TRBJ1-1; D remains ambiguous. Trimming pared 1 base from V and 3 bases from J, leaving 6 bases between. From germline, CDR1 is MDHEN and CDR2 SYDVKM. This CDR3 region has 13 residues. The CDR3 is CASSLSGDTEAFF. In DNA form, the CDR3 reads TGTGCCAGCAGTTTATCTGGGGACACTGAAGCTTTCTTT.

Notes on this clone: In the same sample, other DNA sequences code for this CDR3. The J gene is TRBJ2-1, the V gene TRBV11-3; TRBD2 matches 9 bases. This CDR3 is built from 15 residues. The germline gives CDR1 SGHNT, CDR2 YENEEA. V was pared by 1 base and J by 4 bases, with 2 bases of the junction left unmatched. In DNA, the CDR3 is TGTGCCAGCAGCTTAGGAACTAGCGGGTACAATGAGCAGTTCTTC. It codes for CASSLGTSGYNEQFF.

The chain carries TRBV2 and TRBJ1-2, with a weak D call TRBD1 (5 bases). Germline CDR1 SNHLY, CDR2 FYNNEI. Trimming left V 6 bases short and J 7 bases short, with 15 bases between. This CDR3 comprises 13 residues. DNA for the CDR3: TGTGCCAGCAGGATCGGCAGGGAAGGTGGCTACACCTTC. It encodes CASRIGREGGYTF.

A word on this clone: Other DNA sequences from this sample encode an identical CDR3 as well. The chain carries TRBV28 and TRBJ2-7; D call uncertain. There are 13 residues in the CDR3. The V gene lost 5 bases and the J gene lost 0 bases, with 8 bases spanning the gap. Germline values: CDR1 MDHEN, CDR2 SYDVKM. CDR3: CASSAPSSYEQYF. The CDR3 nucleotides read TGTGCCAGCAGTGCTCCCAGCTCCTACGAGCAGTACTTC.

This rearrangement joins TRBV6-1 to TRBJ2-1; 8 bases are a match to TRBD2. V shed 1 base, J shed 12 bases, and the junction held 11 bases outside the gene matches. From germline, CDR1 is MNHNS and CDR2 SASEGT. The CDR3 runs to 15 residues. CDR3 DNA: TGTGCCAGCAGTGAAGAGGACGGGAGGGCAGGGGTGCAGTTCTTC. Encoded protein: CASSEEDGRAGVQFF.

The genes are TRBV19 and TRBJ2-1, with unresolved D. CDR3 size: 15 residues. V lost 5 bases and J 1 base, leaving 12 bases between the germline ends. Germline assignment: CDR1 LNHDA and CDR2 SQIVND (reference sequence). CDR3 amino acids: CASSESLWSYNEQFF. The CDR3 region has the DNA TGTGCCAGTAGTGAGAGTCTATGGTCCTACAATGAGCAGTTCTTC.

There are a few counts of this clone. This rearrangement joins TRBV18 to TRBJ2-7, with 7 bases identical to TRBD1. The junction had 2 bases not matched to a gene; V was cut back by 6 bases and J by 0 bases. The CDR3 loop spans 13 amino acids. Germline V gene data show CDR1 as KGHSH and CDR2 as LQKENI. The CDR3 region has the DNA TGTGCCAGCTCCGGGACAGACTCCTACGAGCAGTACTTC. Amino acids: CASSGTDSYEQYF.

V usage is TRBV7-2 and J usage is TRBJ2-5; D is possibly TRBD1 (7 bases). The CDR3 consists of 12 residues. Germline CDR1 SGHTA, CDR2 FQGNSA. Trimming took 4 bases from V and 9 from J, leaving 12 bases between them. The CDR3 DNA reads as TGTGCCAGCAGCTGGGCAGGGGGGCCCCAGTACTTC. Amino acids: CASSWAGGPQYF.

V and J are TRBV5-4 and TRBJ2-1; D not certain. This CDR3 comprises 13 residues. V was cut by 0 bases and J by 3 bases, with 4 bases left in between. Germline values: CDR1 SGHNT, CDR2 YYREEE (reference sequence). CDR3 region: CASSLDIYNEQFF. The CDR3 DNA is TGTGCCAGCAGCTTGGATATCTACAATGAGCAGTTCTTC.

The V gene is TRBV7-9, the J gene TRBJ2-2, with 7 bases aligning to TRBD2. The CDR3 loop spans 17 amino acids. From germline, CDR1 is SEHNR and CDR2 FQNEAQ (reference sequence). Unmatched junction bases numbered 10, after V lost 5 bases and J lost 1 base. CDR3 in DNA: TGTGCCAGCAGCCCCGGCCTAGCGGACGTGAACACCGGGGAGCTGTTTTTT. It translates to CASSPGLADVNTGELFF.

The rearrangement joins TRBV2 to TRBJ2-6, with D perhaps matching TRBD2 (5 bases). CDR3 length equals 14 residues. The germline gives CDR1 SNHLY, CDR2 FYNNEI. Between the trimmed V and J ends, which lost 8 bases and 6 bases, there was a span of 14 bases. The CDR3 DNA reads as TGTGCCAGCTTATTCTCCGGGGAGGCCAACGTCCTGACTTTC. Translation gives CASLFSGEANVLTF. The entire variable domain, with the rest obtained from reference TRBV2 and TRBJ2-6, is as follows: EPEVTQTPSHQVTQMGQEVILRCVPISNHLYFYWYRQILGQKVEFLVSFYNNEISEKSEIFDDQFSVERPDGSNFTLKIRSTKLEDSAMYFCASLFSGEANVLTFGAGSRLTVL.

This chain uses TRBV20-1 with TRBJ1-1; D is unresolved. The CDR3 has 11 amino acids. Germline CDR1 is DFQATT and CDR2 is SNEGSKA (reference sequence). Trimming cost V 3 bases and J 6 bases, with 8 bases left between them. In DNA, the CDR3 is TGCAGTGCTAGCCAGAGGGCTGAAGCTTTCTTT. Amino acids: CSASQRAEAFF.

In this sample, this clone turned up once. This chain joins TRBV15 and TRBJ2-2; TRBD1 matches 11 bases. Germline V CDR1 and CDR2: LNHNV, YYDKDF (reference sequence). Germline trimming cut 5 bases from V and 7 bases from J; bases unmatched to any gene: 6. CDR3 length: 15 amino acids. The CDR3 DNA reads as TGTGCCACCAGCTTAAGGACAGGGGGCGGCGGGGAGCTGTTTTTT. Amino acid sequence: CATSLRTGGGGELFF. The variable domain in full, with the rest retrieved from reference TRBV15 and TRBJ2-2, is DAMVIQNPRYQVTQFGKPVTLSCSQTLNHNVMYWYQQKSSQAPKLLFHYYDKDFNNEADTPDNFQSRRPNTSFCFLDIRSPGLGDTAMYLCATSLRTGGGGELFFGEGSRLTVL.

This clone was detected only once. This chain joins TRBV6-5 and TRBJ2-7, with no clear D. V was pared by 4 bases and J by 0 bases, with 7 bases between. The length of the CDR3 is 13 residues. Germline V gives CDR1 MNHEY, CDR2 SVGAGI. The CDR3 nucleotides read TGTGCCAGCAGTTTGATGAACTCCTACGAGCAGTACTTC. This codes for CASSLMNSYEQYF.